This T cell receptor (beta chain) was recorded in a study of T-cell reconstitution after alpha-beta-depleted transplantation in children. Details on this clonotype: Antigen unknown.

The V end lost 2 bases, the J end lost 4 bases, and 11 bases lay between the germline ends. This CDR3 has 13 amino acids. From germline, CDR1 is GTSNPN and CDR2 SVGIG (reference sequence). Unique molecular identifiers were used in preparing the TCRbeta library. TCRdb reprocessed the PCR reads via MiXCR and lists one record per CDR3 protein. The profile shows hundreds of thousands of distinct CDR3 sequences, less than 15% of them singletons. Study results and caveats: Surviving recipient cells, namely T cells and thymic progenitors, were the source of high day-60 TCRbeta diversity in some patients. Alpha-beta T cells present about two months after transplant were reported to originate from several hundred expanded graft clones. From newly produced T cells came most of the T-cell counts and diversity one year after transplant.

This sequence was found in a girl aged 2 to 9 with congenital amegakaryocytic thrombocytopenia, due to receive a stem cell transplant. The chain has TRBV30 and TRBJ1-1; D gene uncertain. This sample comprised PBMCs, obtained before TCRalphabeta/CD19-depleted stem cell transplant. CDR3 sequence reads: CAWSHAGGTEAFF. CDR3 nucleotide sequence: TGTGCCTGGAGTCATGCCGGTGGCACTGAAGCTTTCTTT.